This T cell receptor beta chain was recovered during a study of blood T cell repertoires in COVID-19. The wider study: Some COVID-19 samples were acute and others convalescent; all came from the United States, Italy and Spain. PBMCs, B-cell-depleted T cells, or T cells were the source of the cDNA or gDNA that made up the material.

Under the authors' procedure: Reference gene primer amplification yielded estimated nucleated cell counts. Data came from immunoSEQ multiplex PCR; TCRdb stores just in-frame clones and leaves some out. The V and J calls and the clone size are those of that table, but D and trimming were determined from the DNA. The data show some 85,000 clones, 80% seen once. Trimming took 7 bases from V and 1 from J; bases not matched to a gene: 5. The CDR3 extends over 14 amino acids. CDR1 is SQVTM, CDR2 ANQGSEA, per germline. The clonotype comes from a woman older than 75 with acute or convalescent COVID-19. The sequencing input was peripheral blood. The chain combines TRBV29-1 with TRBJ2-3; TRBD2 agrees at 10 bases. The CDR3 nucleotides are TGCAGCGCTACCGGGACTAGCGGCACAGATACGCAGTATTTT. This translates into CSATGTSGTDTQYF.